One sample yielded the 20 T cell receptor beta chains listed below, sequenced in a study of T cells in localized non-small cell lung cancer (dated by TCRdb to 2020 to 2022). The library was made by the immunoSEQ multiplex PCR assay. In its TCRdb copy, this immuneACCESS table keeps in-frame sequences only and misses some clones. Where compared with another copy, unresolved V genes explain less than half of these, and the others have no known cause. The sample table contains approximately 70,000 clones; only one count was recorded for roughly 79% of them. The leading ten clones occupy around 4.8% of the sample. This specimen was PBMCs, taken before any cancer treatment. The source of these receptors is a man between 40 and 69 years old with stage II lung adenocarcinoma.

CDR3 sequence reads: CASSRTGISYEQYF. CDR3 sequence (DNA): TGTGCCAGCAGCCGGACAGGGATCTCCTACGAGCAGTACTTC. The chain links TRBV27 to TRBJ2-7; 8 bases align to TRBD1. Losses at the gene ends were 6 bases for V and 0 bases for J; bases not matched to a gene: 4. The CDR3 sequence is 14 residues long. CDR1 MNHEY and CDR2 SMNVEV come from the germline V gene (reference sequence).

The genes are TRBV5-6 and TRBJ1-1; D gene unclear. Germline V gene data show CDR1 as SGHDT and CDR2 as YYEEEE. The V end was cut by 3 bases, the J end by 1 base, with 13 bases between. The CDR3 spans 15 residues. The CDR3: CASSSPRAPNTEAFF. The CDR3 DNA is TGTGCCAGCAGCTCTCCCCGCGCTCCGAACACTGAAGCTTTCTTT. The whole variable domain, filled in from reference TRBV5-6 and TRBJ1-1, reads DAGVTQSPTHLIKTRGQQVTLRCSPKSGHDTVSWYQQALGQGPQFIFQYYEEEERQRGNFPDRFSGHQFPNYSSELNVNALLLGDSALYLCASSSPRAPNTEAFFGQGTRLTVV.

The chain carries TRBV4-1 and TRBJ2-3; the D is unclear. This CDR3 is built from 15 residues. Looked up from germline, CDR1 is MGHRA and CDR2 is YSYEKL. The V gene lost 0 bases and the J gene lost 2 bases, with 9 bases spanning the gap. The CDR3: CASSQDAATTDTQYF. The CDR3 DNA sequence: TGCGCCAGCAGCCAAGATGCGGCCACCACAGATACGCAGTATTTT.

This sequence joins TRBV7-9 and TRBJ2-7; 7 bases line up with TRBD2. Trimming removed 6 bases from V and 11 bases from J; junction bases left unmatched: 16. Germline V gives CDR1 SEHNR, CDR2 FQNEAQ (reference sequence). CDR3 length: 14 amino acids. CDR3 in DNA: TGTGCCAGCAGGGTGGGGGAGGGCCCCAAGAAAGAGTACTTC. It yields the protein CASRVGEGPKKEYF.

This clone was observed a handful of times. V gene TRBV10-1 combines with J gene TRBJ1-3, with D unresolved. V was clipped by 6 bases and J by 2 bases, with 11 bases between them. CDR1 and CDR2 (germline): WNHNN, SYGVQD (reference sequence). This CDR3 contains 14 residues. The DNA for the CDR3 is TGCGCCAGCAGCCCGACGGGCCCTGGAAACACCATATATTTT. This translates into CASSPTGPGNTIYF.

The chain couples TRBV5-1 to TRBJ2-6; D is undetermined. V shed 0 bases and J shed 4 bases, with 8 bases lying between them. Per the germline V gene, CDR1 is SGHRS and CDR2 is YFSETQ. The CDR3 is 15 residues long. CDR3 region: CASSLVVGGANVLTF. The CDR3 DNA reads TGCGCCAGCAGCTTGGTGGTCGGAGGGGCCAACGTCCTGACTTTC.

This chain uses TRBV7-3 with TRBJ2-1; D is uncertain. This CDR3 is built from 13 residues. Germline V gene sequence: CDR1 SGHTA, CDR2 FQGTGA. V lost 0 bases to trimming and J lost 5 bases, with 5 bases between them. CDR3 nucleotides: TGTGCCAGCAGCTTAACCCTGGACAATGAGCAGTTCTTC. This gives the protein CASSLTLDNEQFF.

The chain links TRBV7-8 to TRBJ1-5; no definite D call. CDR3 length: 13 amino acids. Trimming removed 4 bases at V and 5 bases at J, with 9 bases between. From germline, CDR1 is SGHVS and CDR2 FQNEAQ. The CDR3 reads CASSSSWDQPQHF. CDR3 DNA sequence: TGTGCCAGCAGCTCCAGCTGGGATCAGCCCCAGCATTTT.

This clone was picked up a small number of times. This chain links TRBV9 with TRBJ2-1, with a tentative D call TRBD2 (6 bases). The V end lost 0 bases, the J end lost 2 bases, and 9 bases lay between the germline ends. The CDR3 is 15 residues long. CDR1 is SGDLS, CDR2 YYNGEE, per germline. CDR3: CASSVVTGAYNEQFF. The CDR3 coding sequence is TGTGCCAGCAGCGTAGTGACGGGAGCCTACAATGAGCAGTTCTTC.

The chain couples TRBV7-2 to TRBJ2-7, with 9 bases that match TRBD1. V gave up 6 bases and J gave up 3 bases; unmatched junction bases: 9. The germline gives CDR1 SGHTA, CDR2 FQGNSA. The CDR3 runs to 15 residues. The CDR3 loop reads CASRHEDRGGYEQYF. The CDR3 DNA follows: TGTGCCAGCAGACACGAGGACAGGGGTGGCTACGAGCAGTACTTC.

The chain recombines TRBV4-3 with TRBJ2-7; TRBD1 aligns across 9 bases. With 0 bases clipped from V and 5 bases from J, the junction kept 14 bases outside the gene matches. The CDR3 extends over 18 amino acids. Germline V gene data show CDR1 as LGHNA and CDR2 as YSLEER. Written as DNA, the CDR3 is TGCGCCAGCAGCCAAGATCCCGGGACAGGGACTATTCTAGACGAGCAGTACTTC. Residues: CASSQDPGTGTILDEQYF.

This clone was counted ten times or more. This sample also contains other DNA sequences that code for the same CDR3. This chain links TRBV7-9 with TRBJ1-5; the match to TRBD1 covers 9 bases. Per germline, CDR1 SEHNR and CDR2 FQNEAQ (reference sequence). Trimming took 5 bases from V and 4 from J; bases not matched to a gene: 3. The CDR3 contains 14 residues. The CDR3 DNA reads as TGTGCCAGCAGCCTGGGACAGGGAAATCAGCCCCAGCATTTT. It is translated as CASSLGQGNQPQHF.

This chain joins TRBV28 and TRBJ2-7, with TRBD1 as a possible D gene (5 bases). V was cut by 2 bases and J by 0 bases, with 11 bases left in between. Germline V gives CDR1 MDHEN, CDR2 SYDVKM. There are 15 residues in the CDR3. Here the CDR3 DNA reads TGTGCCAGCAGTTTACAGGGTATTAGCTCCTACGAGCAGTACTTC. Amino acids: CASSLQGISSYEQYF.

The chain couples TRBV9 to TRBJ2-1, with TRBD2 identical over 10 bases. The CDR3 is 15 amino acids. The ends lost 0 bases at V and 8 bases at J; junction bases unmatched: 5. Germline loops: CDR1 SGDLS, CDR2 YYNGEE. CDR3 loop: CASSVDTSGTYEQFF. As DNA, the CDR3 is TGTGCCAGCAGCGTAGACACTAGCGGGACATATGAGCAGTTCTTC.

V and J are TRBV9 and TRBJ2-5; TRBD2 is a possible D gene (6 bases). Trimming took 0 bases from V and 5 from J, leaving 11 bases between them. The CDR3 runs to 14 residues. Germline CDR1 and CDR2: SGDLS and YYNGEE. CDR3 sequence: CASSVGDWGETQYF. The CDR3 region has the DNA TGTGCCAGCAGCGTAGGGGACTGGGGGGAGACCCAGTACTTC.

V gene TRBV11-3 combines with J gene TRBJ1-5, with D possibly being TRBD1 (6 bases). The CDR3 contains 20 residues. V was clipped by 2 bases and J by 0 bases, with 23 bases between them. Germline V CDR1 and CDR2: SGHNT, YENEEA. Here the CDR3 DNA reads TGTGCCAGCAGCTTAATTCCCATCAGGAGGGGGTATGATAGCAATCAGCCCCAGCATTTT. As protein: CASSLIPIRRGYDSNQPQHF.

The CDR3 loop reads CASSQADPRDPQYF. CDR3 in DNA: TGTGCCAGCAGCCAAGCGGACCCCAGGGACCCGCAGTATTTT. V usage is TRBV7-3 and J usage is TRBJ2-3; D is perhaps TRBD1 or TRBD2 (5 bases each). V was cut by 5 bases and J by 10 bases, with 19 bases left in between. Germline V CDR1 and CDR2: SGHTA, FQGTGA. The CDR3 runs 14 residues.

CDR3 sequence (DNA): TGCGCCAGCAGCACGGGACAGACTAATGAAAAACTGTTTTTT. As protein: CASSTGQTNEKLFF. The chain has TRBV5-1 and TRBJ1-4; TRBD1 agrees at 7 bases. With 4 bases clipped from V and 2 bases from J, the junction kept 2 bases outside the gene matches. Looked up from germline, CDR1 is SGHRS and CDR2 is YFSETQ. The CDR3 is 14 residues long.

The chain recombines TRBV27 with TRBJ2-5, with a possible D match to TRBD2 (6 bases). Germline lookup yields CDR1 MNHEY and CDR2 SMNVEV (reference sequence). The CDR3 sequence is 14 residues long. The ends were cut back, 2 bases at V and 5 bases at J, with 12 bases in the middle. Written as DNA, the CDR3 is TGTGCCAGCAGTTTAGACGGGAGAGGGGAGACCCAGTACTTC. Translation gives CASSLDGRGETQYF.

The chain carries TRBV5-1 and TRBJ1-1; no reliable D call. Trimming stripped 0 bases from V and 1 base from J, with 7 bases between. Looked up from germline, CDR1 is SGHRS and CDR2 is YFSETQ. The CDR3 totals 14 residues. CDR3 loop: CASSLGEGNTEAFF. The CDR3 coding sequence is TGCGCCAGCAGCTTGGGTGAGGGGAACACTGAAGCTTTCTTT.